These 9 T cell receptor beta chains were sequenced from one sample in a study of cytomegalovirus exposure and HLA in healthy donors. PCR amplification relied on 60 Vbeta primers (plus 13 Jbeta primers). Measured with immunoSEQ multiplex PCR; TCRdb has only the in-frame clones, and not every one. The sample has about 160,000 clones; 60% to 80% are singletons. Sequencing was done on a sample of PBMCs. These receptors were taken from a male donor in good health and CMV-seronegative.

This clone appeared once. V usage is TRBV6-5 and J usage is TRBJ1-2, with 7 bases identical to TRBD1. This CDR3 comprises 14 residues. Germline loops: CDR1 MNHEY, CDR2 SVGAGI. Trimming removed 5 bases from V and 4 bases from J; junction bases left unmatched: 7. This CDR3 is CASSQTGPSYGYTF. In nucleotides, the CDR3 is TGTGCCAGCAGTCAGACAGGGCCGAGCTATGGCTACACCTTC.

This clone was counted a single time. This chain connects TRBV29-1 to TRBJ2-7, with a tentative D call TRBD1 (6 bases). There are 14 residues in the CDR3. Trimming took 6 bases from V and 0 from J, leaving 15 bases between them. Germline CDR1 is SQVTM and CDR2 is ANQGSEA. The CDR3 sequence is CSVSGTRSSYEQYF. CDR3 DNA sequence: TGCAGCGTCTCCGGGACAAGGAGCTCCTACGAGCAGTACTTC.

The chain has TRBV28 and TRBJ2-7, with a possible D match to TRBD2 (5 bases). CDR1 and CDR2 from the germline V gene are MDHEN and SYDVKM. The CDR3 is 12 residues long. The V and J ends lost 6 bases and 7 bases respectively, with 13 bases between them. The CDR3 region has the DNA TGTGCCAGCAGCTGGGGATCGGGGGAGCAGTACTTC. This codes for CASSWGSGEQYF.

The rearrangement links TRBV30 to TRBJ2-7; 9 nucleotides agree with TRBD2. The length of the CDR3 is 14 residues. CDR1 and CDR2 (germline): GTSNPN, SVGIG (reference sequence). The ends lost 3 bases at V and 3 bases at J; junction bases unmatched: 6. The CDR3 DNA reads as TGTGCCTGGAGGCCACTAGCGGGCCGCTACGAGCAGTACTTC. Encoded protein: CAWRPLAGRYEQYF.

V gene TRBV27 combines with J gene TRBJ1-4; weak D call: TRBD1 (5 bases). The ends were cut back, 6 bases at V and 8 bases at J, with 19 bases in the middle. This CDR3 region has 15 residues. Germline CDR1 and CDR2: MNHEY and SMNVEV (reference sequence). CDR3 in amino acids: CASSPERGSREKLFF. DNA of the CDR3: TGTGCCAGCAGCCCCGAAAGGGGCTCGAGGGAAAAACTGTTTTTT.

As concerns this clone: The same CDR3 can be traced to other DNA sequences in this sample. The gene calls are TRBV29-1 and TRBJ2-7; a possible D gene is TRBD1 (6 bases). V was pared by 3 bases and J by 1 base, with 7 bases between. CDR1 and CDR2 (germline): SQVTM, ANQGSEA. This CDR3 contains 12 residues. The CDR3 protein is CSVERGSYEQYF. As DNA, the CDR3 is TGCAGCGTTGAGAGGGGGTCCTACGAGCAGTACTTC.

The chain has TRBV9 and TRBJ2-5, with D perhaps matching TRBD2 (6 bases). With 6 bases removed from V and 2 bases from J, the gap between germline ends came to 17 bases. Germline CDR1 and CDR2: SGDLS and YYNGEE. The CDR3 spans 15 residues. The CDR3 is CASTGRRPGQETQYF. DNA for the CDR3: TGTGCCAGCACTGGGAGGAGGCCTGGGCAAGAGACCCAGTACTTC.

Note on this clone: A junction end diverges from the germline sequence, so it may reflect a read error. The rearrangement uses TRBV7-2 and TRBJ2-5, with D possibly being TRBD1 (5 bases). This CDR3 comprises 12 residues. CDR1 is SGHTA and CDR2 is FQGNSA in the germline V gene. CDR3 nucleotide sequence: TGTGCCAGCAGCTTAGGGGGCTTCCCCCAGGACTTC. It is translated as CASSLGGFPQDF.

This clone was seen just once. The V call is TRBV28, the J call TRBJ2-5, with 8 nucleotides matching TRBD1. The CDR3 extends over 14 amino acids. With 6 bases clipped from V and 4 bases from J, the junction kept 7 bases outside the gene matches. In germline, CDR1 is MDHEN, CDR2 SYDVKM. In DNA form, the CDR3 reads TGTGCCAGCAGACTTGACAGGGGCCCAGAGACCCAGTACTTC. This sequence encodes CASRLDRGPETQYF.